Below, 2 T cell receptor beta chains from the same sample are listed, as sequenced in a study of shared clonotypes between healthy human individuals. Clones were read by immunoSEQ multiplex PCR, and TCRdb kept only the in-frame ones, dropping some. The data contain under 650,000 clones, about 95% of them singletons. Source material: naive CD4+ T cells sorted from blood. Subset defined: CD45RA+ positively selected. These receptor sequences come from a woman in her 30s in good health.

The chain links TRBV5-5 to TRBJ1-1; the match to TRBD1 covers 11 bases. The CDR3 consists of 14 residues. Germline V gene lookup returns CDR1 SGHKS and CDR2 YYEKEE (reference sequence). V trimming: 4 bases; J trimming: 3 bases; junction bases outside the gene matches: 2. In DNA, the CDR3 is TGTGCCAGCAGCAGGGGACAGGGGGACACTGAAGCTTTCTTT. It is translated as CASSRGQGDTEAFF.

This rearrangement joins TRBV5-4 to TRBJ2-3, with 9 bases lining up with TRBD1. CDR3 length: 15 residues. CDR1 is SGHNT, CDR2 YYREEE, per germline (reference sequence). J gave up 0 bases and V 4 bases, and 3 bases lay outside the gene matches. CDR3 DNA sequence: TGTGCCAGCAGCCCTGGGACAGGGAGCACAGATACGCAGTATTTT. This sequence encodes CASSPGTGSTDTQYF.